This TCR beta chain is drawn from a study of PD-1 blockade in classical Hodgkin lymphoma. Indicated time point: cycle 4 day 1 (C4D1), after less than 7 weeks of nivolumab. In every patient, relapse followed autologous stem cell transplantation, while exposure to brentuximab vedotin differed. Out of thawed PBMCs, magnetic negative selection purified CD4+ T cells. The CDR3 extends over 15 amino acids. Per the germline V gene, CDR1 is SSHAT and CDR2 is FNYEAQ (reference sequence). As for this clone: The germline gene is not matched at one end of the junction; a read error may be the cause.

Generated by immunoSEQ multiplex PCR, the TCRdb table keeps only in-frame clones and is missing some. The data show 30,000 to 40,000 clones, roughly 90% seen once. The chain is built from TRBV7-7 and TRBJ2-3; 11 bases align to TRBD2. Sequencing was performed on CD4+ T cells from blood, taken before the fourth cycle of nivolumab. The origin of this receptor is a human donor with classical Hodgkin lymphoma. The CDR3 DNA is TGTGCTAGCAGCCTGGGACTAGCGGGCACAGATACGCAGTATTTT. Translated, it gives CASSLGLAGTDTQYF. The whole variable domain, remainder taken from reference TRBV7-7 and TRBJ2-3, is GAGVSQSPRYKVTKRGQDVTLRCDPISSHATLYWYQQALGQGPEFLTYFNYEAQPDKSGLPSDRFSAERPEGSISTLTIQRTEQRDSAMYRCASSLGLAGTDTQYFGPGTRLTVL.